This T cell receptor beta chain was sequenced during a study of shared clonotypes between healthy human individuals. The CDR3 sequence is 11 residues long. V lost 5 bases, J lost 7 bases, and 2 bases stayed unmatched. Germline V gene sequence: CDR1 GTSNPN, CDR2 SVGIG (reference sequence). Produced via immunoSEQ multiplex PCR; TCRdb's table is partial and in-frame only. Found here are about 2 million clones, approximately 95% of them singletons; the top ten hold 1% to 1.3%. Naive-designated CD8 cells lacked CD45RO, were positively enriched for CCR7, and omitted terminally differentiated effector memory CD45RA+ cells.

The TCR sequence derives from a young man in good health. This chain connects TRBV30 to TRBJ1-2, with 9 bases matching TRBD1. Input material: naive CD8+ T cells sorted from blood. DNA for the CDR3: TGTGCCTGGCACAGGGGGCTTGGCTACACCTTC. The encoded protein is CAWHRGLGYTF.